Sequencing of this T cell receptor (beta chain) was carried out in a study of regulatory T cells in long-lasting Graves disease. There are a few counts of this clonotype. As to time point: newly diagnosed GD, antithyroid drugs for less than 3 months. PBMC RNA was the source of the TCR library. CDR3 length: 15 residues. Germline-derived CDR1 and CDR2 are SGHDT and YYEEEE. V gave up 0 bases and J gave up 1 base, with 8 bases separating them. The TCR beta library used iRepertoire HTBI primers with Arm-PCR amplification of CDR3. Under the authors' procedure: Identification yielded approximately 66 TRBV and 11 to 15 TRBJ segments across samples. Using its own MiXCR run on the multiplex PCR reads, TCRdb lists one record per CDR3 protein. These V and J calls are TCRdb output, not the study's own analysis. The data contain 360,000 or so distinct CDR3 sequences, roughly a sixth of them singletons. These sequences were also reported in another study, on T cells in Graves' hyperthyroidism and ophthalmopathy. Turning to that study: Ophthalmopathy could be told apart from stable hyperthyroidism with a 13 V-J model. Model output signaled ophthalmopathy a median around 6.9 months ahead of onset.

This receptor was identified in a man between 40 and 49 years old with Graves disease. This chain joins TRBV5-6 and TRBJ2-1, with D possibly matching TRBD1 (6 bases). Sequenced material: peripheral blood mononuclear cells (PBMCs), taken at new diagnosis, from a patient treated with antithyroid drugs. CDR3 in DNA: TGTGCCAGCAGCTTGGGGGGGCCGTCCTACAATGAGCAGTTCTTC. This encodes CASSLGGPSYNEQFF.